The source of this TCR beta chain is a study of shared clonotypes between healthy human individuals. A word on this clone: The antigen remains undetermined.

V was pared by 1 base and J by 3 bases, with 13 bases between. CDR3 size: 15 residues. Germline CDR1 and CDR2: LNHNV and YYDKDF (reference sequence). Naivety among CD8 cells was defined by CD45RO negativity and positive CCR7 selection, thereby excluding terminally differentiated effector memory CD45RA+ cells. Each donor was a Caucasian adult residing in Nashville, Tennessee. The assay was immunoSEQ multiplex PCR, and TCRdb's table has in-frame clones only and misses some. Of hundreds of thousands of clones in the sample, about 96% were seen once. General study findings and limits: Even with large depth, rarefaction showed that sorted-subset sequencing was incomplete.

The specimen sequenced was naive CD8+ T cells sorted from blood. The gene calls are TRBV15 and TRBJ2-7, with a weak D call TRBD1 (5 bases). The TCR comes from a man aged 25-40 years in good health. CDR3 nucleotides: TGTGCCACCAGCAGAGTTTCAGGGCAATACTACGAGCAGTACTTC. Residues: CATSRVSGQYYEQYF.